A selection of T cell receptor beta chains follows, all from one sample in a study. Produced via immunoSEQ multiplex PCR; TCRdb's table is partial and in-frame only. The top ten clones hold around 10% of a sample with around 50,000 clones, approximately 93% of them seen once. The material sequenced was PBMCs. These receptors came from a man in his forties with rheumatoid arthritis. Each CDR3 is given with its conserved first and last residue. The D gene is left open where the match is weak. Clone size appears in some rows only: once, few, many, or a class for an expanded clone.

TGTGCCAGCTCAGAACGGACGGCCCGCGACAATGAGCAGTTCTTC	CASSERTARDNEQFF	.	once	TRBV18	TRBJ2-1
TGTGCCAGCAGCTATCCGGGACAGGGTCGCACCGGGGAGCTGTTTTTT	CASSYPGQGRTGELFF	TRBD1	few	TRBV5-6	TRBJ2-2
TGCGCCAGCAGCTTGGGGACATTAAGCAATCAGCCCCAGCATTTT	CASSLGTLSNQPQHF	.	once	TRBV5-1	TRBJ1-5
TGCGCCAGCAGCTCCATTTTTTCCGCCTATGGCTACACCTTC	CASSSIFSAYGYTF	.	.	TRBV5-1	TRBJ1-2
TGTGCCAGCTGTATACCGGGACAGGGGAGCACTGAAGCTTTCTTT	CASCIPGQGSTEAFF	TRBD1	.	TRBV18	TRBJ1-1
TGTGCCAGCAGCGGCGAAACAGGGTCTCAGCCCCAGCATTTT	CASSGETGSQPQHF	.	.	TRBV5-8	TRBJ1-5
TGTGCCAGCAGCCTCAGAACTCAGAACACTGAAGCTTTCTTT	CASSLRTQNTEAFF	.	.	TRBV7-2	TRBJ1-1
TGTGCCAGCAGACAGGGTTACAATGAGCAGTTCTTC	CASRQGYNEQFF	.	.	TRBV6-5	TRBJ2-1
TGTGCCAGCAGTTTTTACAATGAGCAGTTCTTC	CASSFYNEQFF	.	.	TRBV6-2/TRBV6-3	TRBJ2-1
TGTGCCAGCAGTCAAATACTCGGGACAGTTAGCAATGAGCAGTTCTTC	CASSQILGTVSNEQFF	TRBD1	.	TRBV3-1/TRBV3-2	TRBJ2-1
TGTGCCAGCAGTGACCAGGGGAGGTACGAGCAGTACTTC	CASSDQGRYEQYF	.	.	TRBV6-1	TRBJ2-7
TGTGCCAGCAGCCTTACGTTCACCGGGGAGCTGTTTTTT	CASSLTFTGELFF	.	.	TRBV3-1/TRBV3-2	TRBJ2-2
TGTGCCAGCAGTCCACAGGGCTCTGGAAACACCATATATTTT	CASSPQGSGNTIYF	.	.	TRBV6-5	TRBJ1-3
TGTGCCATCAGTGAGCCGCGCCGGGGACAGCACTCCTACGAGCAGTACTTC	CAISEPRRGQHSYEQYF	TRBD1	.	TRBV10-3	TRBJ2-7
TGCGCCAGCAGTGAGGGCAACAAAAACATTCAGTACTTC	CASSEGNKNIQYF	.	.	TRBV10-1	TRBJ2-4
TGTGCCAGCACACGGGGATTGAACACTGAAGCTTTCTTT	CASTRGLNTEAFF	.	once	TRBV28	TRBJ1-1
TGTGCCAGCAGCAGCGAAATCCTAGCGGGAGTAGAGACCCAGTACTTC	CASSSEILAGVETQYF	TRBD2	.	TRBV6-2/TRBV6-3	TRBJ2-5
TGCGCCAGCAGTGACAGGGGGCGCGAGCAGTACTTC	CASSDRGREQYF	TRBD1	once	TRBV10-2	TRBJ2-7
TGCGCCAGCAGCCTCTATACAGGGGGCTCCTACAATGAGCAGTTCTTC	CASSLYTGGSYNEQFF	TRBD1	.	TRBV5-1	TRBJ2-1
TGCGCCAGCAGCCAAGATCGGCGGACGGGGGGCTACACCTTC	CASSQDRRTGGYTF	.	.	TRBV4-3	TRBJ1-2
TGTGCCAGCAGCGTTTATAGGCCGGGGAATGAGCAGTTCTTC	CASSVYRPGNEQFF	.	once	TRBV9	TRBJ2-1
TGCGCCAGCAGCTTGGTGGGACTTTTACAAGAGACCCAGTACTTC	CASSLVGLLQETQYF	.	.	TRBV5-1	TRBJ2-5
TGTGCCAGCAGTTACTCGCGGCATTCCTACGAGCAGTACTTC	CASSYSRHSYEQYF	.	.	TRBV6-5	TRBJ2-7
TGCGCCAGCAGCCAACTACTAGCGGGAGAGACGGAGACCCAGTACTTC	CASSQLLAGETETQYF	TRBD2	.	TRBV4-1	TRBJ2-5
TGTGCCTGGAGGCAGACGGGGTACAGCTCCTACAATGAGCAGTTCTTC	CAWRQTGYSSYNEQFF	.	.	TRBV30	TRBJ2-1
TGCAGTGCTAGTCTCGGGACAATTGCCAATGATGGCTACACCTTC	CSASLGTIANDGYTF	.	.	TRBV20-1	TRBJ1-2
TGTGCCAGCAGCCCAACCCAGGGGGCGCGGGACGAGCAGTACTTC	CASSPTQGARDEQYF	TRBD1	.	TRBV7-9	TRBJ2-7
TGTGCCAGCAGTTCCCCCGGTCAGATGTCTAACTATGGCTACACCTTC	CASSSPGQMSNYGYTF	.	.	TRBV27	TRBJ1-2
TGCGCCAGCAGTCAAGGACTAGCGGGGTTAAGGTCGAACACCGGGGAGCTGTTTTTT	CASSQGLAGLRSNTGELFF	TRBD2	.	TRBV23-1	TRBJ2-2
TGCGCCAGCAGCGAGCAGGGGGGCACTGAAGCTTTCTTT	CASSEQGGTEAFF	TRBD1	.	TRBV5-1	TRBJ1-1
TGTGCCGAGCGGGGAAGCACAGATACGCAGTATTTT	CAERGSTDTQYF	TRBD2	.	TRBV6-5	TRBJ2-3
TGTGCCAGCAGCCCCTCAGGACCTCTGGTTGAGGGGGGCTACACCTTC	CASSPSGPLVEGGYTF	.	.	TRBV7-9	TRBJ1-2
TGTGCCAGCAGCGGACAGGGGTCCGGGGAGCTGTTTTTT	CASSGQGSGELFF	TRBD1	.	TRBV5-8	TRBJ2-2
TGCAGCGTGCCCTGGGCGGGAGGTTCCTACAATGAGCAGTTCTTC	CSVPWAGGSYNEQFF	TRBD2	.	TRBV29-1	TRBJ2-1
TGTGCCAGCAGCCTGCGTCTGACAGGAAGCCCCTATGGCTACACCTTC	CASSLRLTGSPYGYTF	.	.	TRBV7-2	TRBJ1-2
TGTGCCAGCAGCTTGGTCAGGGGCGGGAACTACGAGCAGTACTTC	CASSLVRGGNYEQYF	.	.	TRBV5-6	TRBJ2-7
TGTGCCAGCAGCGTAGACCCGGACAGGGGTGGTGAAGCTTTCTTT	CASSVDPDRGGEAFF	TRBD1	.	TRBV9	TRBJ1-1
TGTGCCAGCAGCCAGGGTTGGACAGGGAGGACTGAAGCTTTCTTT	CASSQGWTGRTEAFF	TRBD1	.	TRBV3-1/TRBV3-2	TRBJ1-1
TGTGCCAGCAGCTTTGGGGAAAGCTACGAGCAGTACTTC	CASSFGESYEQYF	.	.	TRBV11-3	TRBJ2-7
TGTGCCAGCAGCCCCCTGGGGGGGAATCAGCCCCAGCATTTT	CASSPLGGNQPQHF	.	.	TRBV28	TRBJ1-5
TGTGCCACCCTAGAGAGCGGGACCCTCCCCACTGAAGCTTTCTTT	CATLESGTLPTEAFF	.	.	TRBV15	TRBJ1-1
TGTGCCAGCAGCGTAGGACAGGGTAGGAACACTGAAGCTTTCTTT	CASSVGQGRNTEAFF	TRBD1	.	TRBV9	TRBJ1-1
TGTGCCAGCAGCTTAGGAAGACATTACGAGCAGTACTTC	CASSLGRHYEQYF	.	.	TRBV11-3	TRBJ2-7
TGCGCCAGCAGCCAAGCGGGGACAGGGGTGAACACCGGGGAGCTGTTTTTT	CASSQAGTGVNTGELFF	TRBD1	.	TRBV4-1	TRBJ2-2
TGTGCCAGCAGCCCTATAATTGGCGCTTATGGCTACACCTTC	CASSPIIGAYGYTF	.	medium-sized	TRBV3-1/TRBV3-2	TRBJ1-2
TGTGCCAGCAGTTACCTGGGGGTGTACACTGAAGCTTTCTTT	CASSYLGVYTEAFF	.	.	TRBV7-8	TRBJ1-1
TGTGCCATCTCCGGCGGGGGAGTAACCGGGGAGCTGTTTTTT	CAISGGGVTGELFF	TRBD2	.	TRBV6-5	TRBJ2-2
TGTGCCAGCAGTTTATCGGGGACAGGGCGCGAGACCCAGTACTTC	CASSLSGTGRETQYF	TRBD1	.	TRBV27	TRBJ2-5
TGTGCCAGCAGCCTAGGTTTCGGGGCGTCCTACGAGCAGTACTTC	CASSLGFGASYEQYF	.	.	TRBV11-2	TRBJ2-7
TGTGCCAGCAGCTTAGGGAGCTCCTACAATGAGCAGTTCTTC	CASSLGSSYNEQFF	.	once	TRBV13	TRBJ2-1
TGTGCCAGCAGCCCGACAGGAGTTAATGAAAAACTGTTTTTT	CASSPTGVNEKLFF	.	once	TRBV7-2	TRBJ1-4